This TCR beta chain was sequenced during a study of blood T cell repertoires in COVID-19. Per the germline V gene, CDR1 is SGDLS and CDR2 is YYNGEE. The CDR3 sequence is 15 residues long. Trimming at V came to 0 bases and at J to 3 bases, leaving 2 bases not matched to a gene. The assay was immunoSEQ multiplex PCR, and TCRdb's table has in-frame clones only and misses some. The table has roughly 200,000 clones, less than 85% seen once. Sequencing was done on a sample of PBMCs or T cells enriched from blood (not recorded which). This sequence joins TRBV9 and TRBJ2-1, with TRBD2 matching 8 bases. The TCR comes from a woman aged 60-75 years with acute COVID-19. The CDR3 sequence is CASSVALADYNEQFF. The CDR3 DNA reads TGTGCCAGCAGCGTAGCACTAGCGGACTACAATGAGCAGTTCTTC. The full variable domain, in which reference TRBV9 and TRBJ2-1 provide the parts outside the CDR3, is DSGVTQTPKHLITATGQRVTLRCSPRSGDLSVYWYQQSLDQGLQFLIQYYNGEERAKGNILERFSAQQFPDLHSELNLSSLELGDSALYFCASSVALADYNEQFFGPGTRLTVL.